This is a list of T cell receptor beta chains from one sample in a study of cytomegalovirus exposure and HLA in healthy donors. Profiled with immunoSEQ multiplex PCR; TCRdb holds only in-frame clones, not every one. This sample's table reports some 180,000 clones. Input material: PBMCs. These receptors all come from a man younger than 40 in good health and CMV-seronegative. Both conserved end residues are part of each CDR3. A D gene is named only where the DNA matches it firmly.

>TRBV6-1|TRBJ1-2|NA
TGTGCCAGCAGAGTACAGGACAGAAACTATGGCTACACCTTC
CASRVQDRNYGYTF
>TRBV14|TRBJ1-6|NA
TGTGCCAGCAGCATCTTTACGTCCGGCGGGGCTAATTCACCCCTCCACTTT
CASSIFTSGGANSPLHF
>TRBV7-9|TRBJ2-7|NA
TGTGCCAGCAGCCCCACGACAGCCTTTGATATTCACGAGCAGTACTTC
CASSPTTAFDIHEQYF
>TRBV19|TRBJ1-5|NA
TGTGCCAGTACTTACGACACGTACAATCAGCCCCAGCATTTT
CASTYDTYNQPQHF
>TRBV6-5|TRBJ1-1|TRBD1
TGTGCCAGCAGTTACGGGACAGTGAACACTGAAGCTTTCTTT
CASSYGTVNTEAFF
>TRBV2|TRBJ2-2|NA
TGTGCCAGCACCCTCGACGGGGTTAACACCGGGGAGCTGTTTTTT
CASTLDGVNTGELFF
>TRBV6-5|TRBJ1-1|NA
TGTGCCAGCAGTTACGACAGAATGAACACTGAAGCTTTCTTT
CASSYDRMNTEAFF
>TRBV19|TRBJ2-7|TRBD1
TGTGCCAGTAGTAGCGGGACAGGGAGTGACTACGAGCAGTACTTC
CASSSGTGSDYEQYF
>TRBV14|TRBJ2-5|TRBD2
TGTGCCAGCAGCCAACGTAGGACTAGCGGGGGGGCTTGGGAGACCCAGTACTTC
CASSQRRTSGGAWETQYF
>TRBV30|TRBJ2-1|NA
TGTGCCTGGAGTAGTTGGGTAGCCAGCAATGAGCAGTTCTTC
CAWSSWVASNEQFF
>TRBV5-1|TRBJ2-1|TRBD1
TGCGCCAGCAGCTTGGGCACAGGGGGCCCTCTTGCCAATGAGCAGTTCTTC
CASSLGTGGPLANEQFF
>TRBV28|TRBJ2-7|NA
TGTGCCAGCAGTCATCAGGGGGCGGGAGAGGCATACGAGCAGTACTTC
CASSHQGAGEAYEQYF
>TRBV14|TRBJ2-5|NA
TGTGCCAGCAGCCAAGTGACTAGGCAAGAGACCCAGTACTTC
CASSQVTRQETQYF
>TRBV5-1|TRBJ1-2|TRBD1
TGCGCCAGCAGCTCGGGACAGGGTATTTATGGCTACACCTTC
CASSSGQGIYGYTF
>TRBV27|TRBJ2-1|NA
TGTGCCAGCAGTTTATCGGGCGGGTATACCTACAATGAGCAGTTCTTC
CASSLSGGYTYNEQFF
>TRBV10-1|TRBJ2-3|NA
TGCGCCAGCAGCGAGGGGCAGGGCACAGATACGCAGTATTTT
CASSEGQGTDTQYF